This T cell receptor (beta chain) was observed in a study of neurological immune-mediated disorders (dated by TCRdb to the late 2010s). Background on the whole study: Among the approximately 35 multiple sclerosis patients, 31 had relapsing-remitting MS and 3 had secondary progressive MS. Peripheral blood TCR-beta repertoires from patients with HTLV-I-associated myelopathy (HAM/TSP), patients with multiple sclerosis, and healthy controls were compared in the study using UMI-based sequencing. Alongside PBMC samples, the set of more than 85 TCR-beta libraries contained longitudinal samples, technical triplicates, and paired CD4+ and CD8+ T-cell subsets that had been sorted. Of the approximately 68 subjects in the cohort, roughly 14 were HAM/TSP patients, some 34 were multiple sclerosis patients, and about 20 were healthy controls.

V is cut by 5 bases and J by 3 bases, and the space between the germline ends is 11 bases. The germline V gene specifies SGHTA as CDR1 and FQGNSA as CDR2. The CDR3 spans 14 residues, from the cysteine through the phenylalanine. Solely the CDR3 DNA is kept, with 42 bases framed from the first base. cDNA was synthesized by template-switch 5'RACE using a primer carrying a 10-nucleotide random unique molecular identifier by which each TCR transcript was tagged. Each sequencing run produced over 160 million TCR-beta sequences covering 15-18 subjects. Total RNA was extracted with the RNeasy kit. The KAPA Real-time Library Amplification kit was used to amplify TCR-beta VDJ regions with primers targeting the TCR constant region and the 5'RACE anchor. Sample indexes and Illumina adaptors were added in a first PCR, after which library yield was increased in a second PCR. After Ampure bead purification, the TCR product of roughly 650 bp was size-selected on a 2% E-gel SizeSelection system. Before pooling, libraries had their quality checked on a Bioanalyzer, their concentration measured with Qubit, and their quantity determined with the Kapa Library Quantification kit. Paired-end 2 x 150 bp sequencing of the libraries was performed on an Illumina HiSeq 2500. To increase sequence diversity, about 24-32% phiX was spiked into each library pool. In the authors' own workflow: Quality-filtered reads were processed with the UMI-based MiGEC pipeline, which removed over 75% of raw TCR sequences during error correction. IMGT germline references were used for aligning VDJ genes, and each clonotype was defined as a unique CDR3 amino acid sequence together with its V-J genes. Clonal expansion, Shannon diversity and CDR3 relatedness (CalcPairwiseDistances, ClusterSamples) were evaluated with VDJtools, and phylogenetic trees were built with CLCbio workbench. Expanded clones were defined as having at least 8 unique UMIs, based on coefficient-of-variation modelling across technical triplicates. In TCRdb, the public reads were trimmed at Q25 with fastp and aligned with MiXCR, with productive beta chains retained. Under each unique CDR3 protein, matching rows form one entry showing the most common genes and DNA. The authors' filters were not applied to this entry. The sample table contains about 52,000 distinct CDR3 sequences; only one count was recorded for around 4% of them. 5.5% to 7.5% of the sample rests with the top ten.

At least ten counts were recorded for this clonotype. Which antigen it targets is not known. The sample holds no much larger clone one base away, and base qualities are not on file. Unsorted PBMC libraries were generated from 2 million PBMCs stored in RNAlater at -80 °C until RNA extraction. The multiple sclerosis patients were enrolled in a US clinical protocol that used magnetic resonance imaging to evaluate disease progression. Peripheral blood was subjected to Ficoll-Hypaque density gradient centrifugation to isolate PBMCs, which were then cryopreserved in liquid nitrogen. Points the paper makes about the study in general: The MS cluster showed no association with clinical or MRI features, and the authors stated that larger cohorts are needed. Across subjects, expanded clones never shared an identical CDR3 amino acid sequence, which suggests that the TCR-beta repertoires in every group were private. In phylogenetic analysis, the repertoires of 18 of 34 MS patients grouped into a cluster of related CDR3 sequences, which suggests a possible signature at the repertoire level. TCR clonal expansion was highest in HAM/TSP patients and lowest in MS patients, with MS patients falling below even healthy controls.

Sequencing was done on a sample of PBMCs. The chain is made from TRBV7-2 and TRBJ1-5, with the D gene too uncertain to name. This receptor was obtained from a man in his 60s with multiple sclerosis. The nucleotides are TGTGCCAGCAGCCGCGAGCACTACAATCAGCCCCAGCATTTT. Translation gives CASSREHYNQPQHF.